The clone carrying this T cell receptor beta chain has a count of ten or more. Its antigen is currently unknown. The sample originates from a study of human T cells and chemical hapten exposure. The wider study: Mainly, slight library volume differences in the pool made TCR yields vary.

Study-wide findings and caveats: Those TCRs sitting above 1 in 1000 frequency stayed the same with DPC sensitization.

The time point: healthy volunteer bleed at 6 weeks. The total RNA was obtained from whole blood that was not fractionated. Unique molecular identifiers were attached to individual cDNA molecules within the library. As originally analysed: Across samples, TCR counts had a median of approximately 100,000 and ranged from 23,224 to 690,600. TCRdb reprocessed the RACE reads via MiXCR and lists one record per CDR3 protein. Clone size and V and J calls follow TCRdb, not the original study. The repertoire holds about 45,000 distinct CDR3 sequences, with 3% to 4% as singletons. The V end was cut by 4 bases, the J end by 2 bases, with 15 bases between. CDR3 length equals 15 residues. Germline CDR1 MDHEN, CDR2 SYDVKM.

The chain has TRBV28 and TRBJ2-7; tentatively, D is TRBD1 or TRBD2 (5 bases each). Sequenced material: whole blood. The sequence was collected from a human donor in good health. Some clones in this sample may be carry-over from other donors' samples. This CDR3 is CASSSPGTPAYEQYF. The CDR3, as DNA: TGTGCCAGCAGTTCCCCCGGGACCCCGGCCTACGAGCAGTACTTC.